This TCR beta chain originates from a study of blood T cell repertoires in COVID-19. The wider study: Whether acute or convalescent, the COVID-19 samples came from the United States, Italy and Spain.

Germline loops: CDR1 GTSNPN, CDR2 SVGIG (reference sequence). This CDR3 has 12 residues. V lost 2 bases and J lost 10; bases outside the gene matches: 5. In the original processing: Estimated nucleated cell counts came from reference gene primer amplification. Profiling relied on immunoSEQ multiplex PCR, and the TCRdb table lists in-frame clones only, not all of them. The DNA gave D and trimming, while V, J and clone size come from that table. The sample shows 250,000 to 300,000 clones, 75% to 90% of them seen only once. Sequenced sample: peripheral blood. The chain has TRBV30 and TRBJ2-1, with 7 bases identical to TRBD2. This receptor was identified in a woman between 50 and 59 years old who had recovered from COVID-19. The CDR3 nucleotides read TGTGCCTGGAGTCAACTAGCGAAAGAGCAGTTCTTC. Translation: CAWSQLAKEQFF.